This T cell receptor beta chain was sequenced in a study of identical twins. The study's findings and limits: These conclusions were based on statistical analysis (cross-sectional, not following the same donors).

Of note for this clonotype: The antigen is undetermined.

The CDR3 totals 16 residues. Germline CDR1 and CDR2: MNHNS and SASEGT. Trimming stripped 8 bases from V and 1 base from J, with 15 bases between. Template switching created a universal primer site, and the cDNA included unique molecular identifiers. TCRdb passed the 5' RACE reads through MiXCR, listing each CDR3 protein once. The sample shows around 530,000 distinct CDR3 sequences, over 12% of them seen only once. The same data also went into a second study, on yellow fever vaccine responses in identical twins.

Sequenced: CD4+ T cells sorted from blood. The chain has TRBV6-1 and TRBJ2-6; the D is unclear. The sequence was obtained from a woman younger than 30 in good health. The CDR3 DNA follows: TGTGCCAGCTTCCCGACCGCGGAATCTGGGGCCAACGTCCTGACTTTC. Its protein is CASFPTAESGANVLTF.